This T cell receptor (beta chain) was found in a study of tumor-infiltrating lymphocytes in primary liver carcinoma (dated by TCRdb to the late 2010s). Looking at the study overall: Of the five patients (three men and two women, aged 30 to 69 years), four had hepatocellular carcinoma and one had combined HCC and intrahepatic cholangiocarcinoma. The five patients had tumors staged T1-T3 N0M0, with maximum diameters ranging from roughly 4 to 10 cm. A total of approximately 35 specimens from 5 patients, comprising approximately 25 tumor regions, 5 adjacent noncancerous liver tissues and 5 peripheral blood samples, were covered by TCRbeta repertoire sequencing. Agilent mRNA microarray profiling was performed on the 20 to 25 tumor region samples to relate TCRbeta repertoire diversity to the local molecular phenotype. Each sample produced roughly 3.65 to 7.5 million productive TCRbeta reads, and read depth showed no significant difference between tissue types. For each liver tumor, the study sampled five regions along with adjacent normal tissue and blood, and applied TCRbeta repertoire sequencing, expression microarrays and whole-exome sequencing. High reproducibility was observed for the technical replicate repertoires, with mean shared-clone rates approximately 0.92 and correlation coefficients above 0.98. The research as a whole found: Repertoire overlap was higher between tumor regions (mean about 36%) than tumor-adjacent (17%) or tumor-blood (approximately 15%) pairs, consistent with antigen-driven expansion. Just about 8-24% of top clones turned up in all five regions of a tumor, which suggests spatial heterogeneity among tumor-infiltrating T cells. Bulk unsorted samples precluded comparing CD4+ and CD8+ T cell repertoires. A significantly larger repertoire fraction was made up by the top 250 clones in tumors than in blood (p = 0.039). With just four to six patients in the study, the authors point out that the findings should be validated in a larger study. Because sequencing covered only the TCR beta chain and unpaired alpha chains were not captured, true repertoire diversity is likely underestimated.

For this clonotype: The antigen it recognizes is unknown. The record has no base qualities; no much larger clone is one base away.

Total RNA and DNA were co-extracted from 20-30 mg of bulk tissue with the AllPrep DNA/RNA mini kit, without cell sorting. Surgical resection was performed in China between 2015 and early 2016 on five or six patients with histopathologically diagnosed primary liver carcinoma. At the time of sampling, the patients were treatment-naive and had chronic HBV infection. Five spatially separated regions were sampled from each tumor: the superior, inferior, left-lateral and right-lateral poles, plus the tumor centre. More than 85% viable tumor cells were found by histology in every tumor sample. Pieces of fresh tumor and adjacent tissue were cut in half, with one half kept in RNAlater at -80 degrees C and the other half sent for histology. Starting from approximately 460 ng total RNA, TCRbeta-specific cDNA was produced by reverse transcription with a constant-region primer and ProtoScript II reverse transcriptase. Three nested multiplex PCR rounds, following a slightly modified ARM-PCR procedure, were used to build the TCRbeta libraries. A final 25-cycle PCR with Deep VentR polymerase added sample barcodes and Illumina adapters. Before sequencing, amplicons of 200-500 bp were purified from gel using a QIAquick gel extraction kit. The TCRbeta amplicons were sequenced with 250-bp paired-end reads on an Illumina HiSeq 2500. Regarding the original processing steps: Reads were quality-trimmed with Trimmomatic v0.33, and paired reads were merged with FLASH v1.2.11 to recover full CDR3 sequences. V, D and J germline segments were assigned to the rearranged TCRbeta sequences by MiGEC v1.2.1b. Clonotype statistics and Shannon-Wiener diversity indices were computed with VDJtools v1.0.0. Except for diversity analysis, only the 250 most abundant clonotypes of each sample were used in subsequent analyses to reduce sampling bias. TCRdb ran its own pipeline on the public reads, namely fastp trimming at Q25 and MiXCR clone calling, and kept in-frame beta chains. Rows merge per CDR3 protein into single entries with the most common DNA and genes. TCRdb, not the authors, supplied the V and J calls. The sample data list approximately 73,000 distinct CDR3 sequences, and 70% to 75% of these were observed just once. Around 13% of the sample is taken by the ten largest.

This clonotype was sampled from a woman aged 55-69 years with primary liver carcinoma and hepatitis B virus infection. Material: liver tumor tissue from sampling region 4. Taken with the paper, the label for cell subset or site translates to: tumor region T4, right-lateral pole.

The nucleotide sequence is TGTGCCAGCAGCTTGACTAGCTCCTTATACGAGCAGTACTTC. This translates into CASSLTSSLYEQYF. The rearranged segments are TRBV11-2 and TRBJ2-7; 7 bases in the middle match TRBD2. The CDR3 sequence holds 14 residues, the cysteine and phenylalanine included. Of all the DNA, just the CDR3 is kept, 42 bases in frame from base 1. CDR1 and CDR2 (SGHAT, FQNNGV) derive from the germline V gene. V is cut back by 3 bases and J by 4 bases, with 6 bases in the junction unmatched.